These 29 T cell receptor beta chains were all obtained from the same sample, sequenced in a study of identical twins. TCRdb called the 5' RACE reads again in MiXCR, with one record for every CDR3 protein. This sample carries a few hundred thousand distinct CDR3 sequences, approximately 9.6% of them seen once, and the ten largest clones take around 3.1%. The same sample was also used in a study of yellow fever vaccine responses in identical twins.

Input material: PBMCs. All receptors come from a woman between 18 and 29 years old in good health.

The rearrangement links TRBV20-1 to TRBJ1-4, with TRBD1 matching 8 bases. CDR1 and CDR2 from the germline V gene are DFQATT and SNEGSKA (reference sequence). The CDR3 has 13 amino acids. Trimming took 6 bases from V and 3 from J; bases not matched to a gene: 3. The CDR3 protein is CSAEQGANEKLFF. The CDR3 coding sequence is TGCAGTGCAGAACAGGGGGCTAATGAAAAACTGTTTTTT.

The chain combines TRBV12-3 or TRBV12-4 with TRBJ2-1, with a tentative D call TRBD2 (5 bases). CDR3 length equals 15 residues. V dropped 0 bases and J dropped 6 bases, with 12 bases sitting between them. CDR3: CASSLAQQRPNEQFF. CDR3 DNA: TGTGCCAGCAGTTTAGCGCAGCAGCGGCCCAATGAGCAGTTCTTC.

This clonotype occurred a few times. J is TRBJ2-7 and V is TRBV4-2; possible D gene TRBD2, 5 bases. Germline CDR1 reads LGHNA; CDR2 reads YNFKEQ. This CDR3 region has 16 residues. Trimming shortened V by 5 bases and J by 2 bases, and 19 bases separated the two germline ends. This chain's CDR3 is CASSGLRGLAAYEQYF. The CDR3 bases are TGTGCCAGCAGCGGCCTTCGAGGACTGGCAGCCTACGAGCAGTACTTC.

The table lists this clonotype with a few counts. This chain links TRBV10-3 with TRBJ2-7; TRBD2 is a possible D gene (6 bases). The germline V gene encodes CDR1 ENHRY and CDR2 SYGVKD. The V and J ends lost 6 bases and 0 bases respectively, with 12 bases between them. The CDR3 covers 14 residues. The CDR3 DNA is TGTGCCATCAGGGGGGACGGGAGCTCCTACGAGCAGTACTTC. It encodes CAIRGDGSSYEQYF.

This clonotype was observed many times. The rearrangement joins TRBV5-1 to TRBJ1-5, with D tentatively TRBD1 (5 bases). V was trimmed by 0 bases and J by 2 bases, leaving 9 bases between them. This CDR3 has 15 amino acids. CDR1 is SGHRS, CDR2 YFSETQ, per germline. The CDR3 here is CASSLGLGGNQPQHF. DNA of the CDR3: TGCGCCAGCAGCTTGGGGCTAGGGGGCAATCAGCCCCAGCATTTT.

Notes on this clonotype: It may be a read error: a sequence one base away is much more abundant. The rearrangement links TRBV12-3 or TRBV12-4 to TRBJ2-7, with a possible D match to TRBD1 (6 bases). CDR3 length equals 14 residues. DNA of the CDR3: TGTGCCAGCAGACAGGGTCTCGGGTCCTACAAGCAGTACTTC. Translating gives CASRQGLGSYKQYF.

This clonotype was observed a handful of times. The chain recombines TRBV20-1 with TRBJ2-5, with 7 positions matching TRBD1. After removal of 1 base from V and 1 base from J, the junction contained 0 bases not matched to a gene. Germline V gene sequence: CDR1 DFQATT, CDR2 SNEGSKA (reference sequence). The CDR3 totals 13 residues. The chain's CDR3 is CSARGDSQETQYF. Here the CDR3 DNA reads TGCAGTGCTAGAGGGGACAGCCAAGAGACCCAGTACTTC.

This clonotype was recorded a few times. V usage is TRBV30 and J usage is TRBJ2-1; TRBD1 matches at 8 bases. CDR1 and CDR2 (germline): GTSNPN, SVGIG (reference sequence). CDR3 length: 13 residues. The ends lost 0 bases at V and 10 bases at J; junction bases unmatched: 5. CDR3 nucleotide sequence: TGTGCCTGGAGTGTATCAGGGGGCGGCGAGCAGTTCTTC. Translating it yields CAWSVSGGGEQFF.

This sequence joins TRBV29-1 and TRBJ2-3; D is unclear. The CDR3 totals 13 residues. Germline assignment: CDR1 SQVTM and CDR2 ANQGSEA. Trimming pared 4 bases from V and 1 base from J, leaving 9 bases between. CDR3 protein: CSVVIWGTDTQYF. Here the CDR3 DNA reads TGCAGCGTTGTCATCTGGGGCACAGATACGCAGTATTTT.

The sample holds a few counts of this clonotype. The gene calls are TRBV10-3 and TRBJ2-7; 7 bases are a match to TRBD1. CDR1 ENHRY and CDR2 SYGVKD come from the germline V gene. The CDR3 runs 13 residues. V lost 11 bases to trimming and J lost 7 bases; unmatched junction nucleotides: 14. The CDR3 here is CAALDRAKGEQYF. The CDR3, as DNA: TGTGCCGCCCTAGACAGGGCTAAGGGAGAGCAGTACTTC.

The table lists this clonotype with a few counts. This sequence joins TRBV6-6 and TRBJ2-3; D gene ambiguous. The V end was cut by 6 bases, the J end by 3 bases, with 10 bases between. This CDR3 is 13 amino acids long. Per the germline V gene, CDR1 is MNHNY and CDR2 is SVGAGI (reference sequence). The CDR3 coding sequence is TGTGCCAGCAGCCATCCCGCGACAGATACGCAGTATTTT. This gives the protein CASSHPATDTQYF.

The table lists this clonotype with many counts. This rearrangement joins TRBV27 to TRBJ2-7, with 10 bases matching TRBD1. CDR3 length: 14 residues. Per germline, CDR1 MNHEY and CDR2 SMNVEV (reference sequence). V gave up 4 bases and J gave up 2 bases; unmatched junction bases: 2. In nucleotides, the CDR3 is TGTGCCAGCAGTTATGGGACAGGGGCCTACGAGCAGTACTTC. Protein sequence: CASSYGTGAYEQYF.

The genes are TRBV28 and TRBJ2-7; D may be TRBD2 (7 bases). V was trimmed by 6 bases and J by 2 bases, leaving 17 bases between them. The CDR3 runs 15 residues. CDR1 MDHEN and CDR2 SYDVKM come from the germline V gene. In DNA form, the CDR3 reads TGTGCCAGCAGACCTCCGAGGGGGGGAACCTACGAGCAGTACTTC. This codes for CASRPPRGGTYEQYF.

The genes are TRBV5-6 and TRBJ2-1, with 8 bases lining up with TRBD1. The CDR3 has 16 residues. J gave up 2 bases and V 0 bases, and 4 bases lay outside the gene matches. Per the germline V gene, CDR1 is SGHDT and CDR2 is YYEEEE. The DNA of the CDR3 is TGTGCCAGCAGCTTGGGGACAGGGTCAGCCTACAATGAGCAGTTCTTC. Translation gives CASSLGTGSAYNEQFF.

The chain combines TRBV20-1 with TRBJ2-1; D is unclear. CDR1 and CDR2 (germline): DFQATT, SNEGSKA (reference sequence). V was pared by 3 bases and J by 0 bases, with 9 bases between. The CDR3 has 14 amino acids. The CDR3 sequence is CSARAASSYNEQFF. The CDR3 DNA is TGCAGTGCTAGGGCCGCAAGCTCCTACAATGAGCAGTTCTTC.

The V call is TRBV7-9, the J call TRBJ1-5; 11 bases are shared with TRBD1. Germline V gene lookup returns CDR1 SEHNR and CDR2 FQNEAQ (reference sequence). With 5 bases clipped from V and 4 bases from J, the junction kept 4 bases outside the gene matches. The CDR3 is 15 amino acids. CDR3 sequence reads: CASSVGTGGNQPQHF. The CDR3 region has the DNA TGTGCCAGCAGCGTCGGGACAGGGGGAAATCAGCCCCAGCATTTT.

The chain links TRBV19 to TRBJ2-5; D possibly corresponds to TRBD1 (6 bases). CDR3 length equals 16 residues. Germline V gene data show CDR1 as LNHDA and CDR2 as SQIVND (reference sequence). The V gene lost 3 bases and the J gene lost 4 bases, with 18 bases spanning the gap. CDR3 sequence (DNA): TGTGCCAGTAGTATTGAACAGGGACGAAGACGAGAGACCCAGTACTTC. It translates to CASSIEQGRRRETQYF.

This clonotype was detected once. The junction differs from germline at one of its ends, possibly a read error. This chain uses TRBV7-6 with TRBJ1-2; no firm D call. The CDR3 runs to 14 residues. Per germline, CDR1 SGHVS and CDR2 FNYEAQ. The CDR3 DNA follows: TGTGCTAGCAGCTTATCGGAATCCAGCTATGGCTACACCTTC. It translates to CASSLSESSYGYTF. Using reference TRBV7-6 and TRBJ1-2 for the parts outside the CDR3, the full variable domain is GAGVSQSPRYKVTKRGQDVALRCDPISGHVSLYWYRQALGQGPEFLTYFNYEAQQDKSGLPNDRFSAERPEGSISTLTIQRTEQRDSAMYRCASSLSESSYGYTFGSGTRLTVV.

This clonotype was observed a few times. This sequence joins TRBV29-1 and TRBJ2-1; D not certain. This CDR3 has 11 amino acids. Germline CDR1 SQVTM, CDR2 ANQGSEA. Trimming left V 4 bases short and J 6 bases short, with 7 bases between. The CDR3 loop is CSVVQINEQFF. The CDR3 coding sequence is TGCAGCGTTGTTCAGATCAATGAGCAGTTCTTC.

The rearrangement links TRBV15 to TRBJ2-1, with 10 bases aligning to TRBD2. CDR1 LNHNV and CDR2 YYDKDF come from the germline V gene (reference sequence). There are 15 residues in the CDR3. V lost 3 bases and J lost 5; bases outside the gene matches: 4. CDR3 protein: CATSRTSGSHNEQFF. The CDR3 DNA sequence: TGTGCCACCAGCAGGACTAGCGGGTCACACAATGAGCAGTTCTTC.

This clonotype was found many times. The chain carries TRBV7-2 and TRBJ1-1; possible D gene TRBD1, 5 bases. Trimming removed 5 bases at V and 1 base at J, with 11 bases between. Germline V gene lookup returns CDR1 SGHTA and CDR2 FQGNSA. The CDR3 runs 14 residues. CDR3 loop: CASSPEGTNTEAFF. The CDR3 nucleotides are TGTGCCAGCAGCCCCGAGGGGACGAACACTGAAGCTTTCTTT.

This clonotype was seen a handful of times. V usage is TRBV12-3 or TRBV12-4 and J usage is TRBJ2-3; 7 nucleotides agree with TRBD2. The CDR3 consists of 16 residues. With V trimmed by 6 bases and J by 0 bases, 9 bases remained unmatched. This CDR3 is CASSATSALSTDTQYF. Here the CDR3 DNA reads TGTGCCAGCAGCGCAACTAGCGCCCTTAGCACAGATACGCAGTATTTT.

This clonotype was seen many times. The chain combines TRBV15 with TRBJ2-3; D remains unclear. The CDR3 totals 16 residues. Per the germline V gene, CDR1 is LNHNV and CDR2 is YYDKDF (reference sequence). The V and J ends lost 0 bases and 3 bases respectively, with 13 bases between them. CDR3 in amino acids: CATSRDPSWPTDTQYF. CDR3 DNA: TGTGCCACCAGCAGAGATCCTAGTTGGCCTACAGATACGCAGTATTTT.

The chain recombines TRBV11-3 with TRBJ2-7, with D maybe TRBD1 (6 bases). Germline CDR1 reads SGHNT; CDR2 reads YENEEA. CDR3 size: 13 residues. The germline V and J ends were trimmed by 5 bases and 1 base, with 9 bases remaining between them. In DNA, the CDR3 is TGTGCCAGCAGCAACAGGGCGTCCTACGAGCAGTACTTC. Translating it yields CASSNRASYEQYF.

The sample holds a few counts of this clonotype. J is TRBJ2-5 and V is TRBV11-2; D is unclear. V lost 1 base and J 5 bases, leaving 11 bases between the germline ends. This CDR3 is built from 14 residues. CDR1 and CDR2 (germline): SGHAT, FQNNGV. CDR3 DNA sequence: TGTGCCAGCAGCTTAGTTCCCGCCATGGAGACCCAGTACTTC. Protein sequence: CASSLVPAMETQYF. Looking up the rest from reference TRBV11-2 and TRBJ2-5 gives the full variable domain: EAGVAQSPRYKIIEKRQSVAFWCNPISGHATLYWYQQILGQGPKLLIQFQNNGVVDDSQLPKDRFSAERLKGVDSTLKIQPAKLEDSAVYLCASSLVPAMETQYFGPGTRLLVL.

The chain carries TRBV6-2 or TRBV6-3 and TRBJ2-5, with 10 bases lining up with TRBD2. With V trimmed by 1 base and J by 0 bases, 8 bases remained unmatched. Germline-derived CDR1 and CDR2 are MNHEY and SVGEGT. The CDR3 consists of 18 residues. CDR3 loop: CASSYFFPSGSDQETQYF. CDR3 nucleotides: TGTGCCAGCAGTTACTTTTTTCCTAGCGGGAGTGACCAAGAGACCCAGTACTTC.

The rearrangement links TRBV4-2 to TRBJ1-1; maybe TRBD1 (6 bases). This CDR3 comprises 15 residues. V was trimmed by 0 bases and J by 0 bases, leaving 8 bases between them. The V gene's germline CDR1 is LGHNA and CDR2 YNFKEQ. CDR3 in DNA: TGTGCCAGCAGCCAAGAAGGACAGCTGAACACTGAAGCTTTCTTT. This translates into CASSQEGQLNTEAFF.

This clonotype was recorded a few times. Here the CDR3 reads CSARPPSSYNEQFF. The CDR3 DNA reads TGCAGTGCTAGGCCCCCCAGCTCCTACAATGAGCAGTTCTTC. The chain recombines TRBV20-1 with TRBJ2-1; no clear D gene. The CDR3 is made up of 14 amino acids. V was clipped by 3 bases and J by 0 bases, with 9 bases between them. CDR1 and CDR2 from the germline V gene are DFQATT and SNEGSKA (reference sequence).

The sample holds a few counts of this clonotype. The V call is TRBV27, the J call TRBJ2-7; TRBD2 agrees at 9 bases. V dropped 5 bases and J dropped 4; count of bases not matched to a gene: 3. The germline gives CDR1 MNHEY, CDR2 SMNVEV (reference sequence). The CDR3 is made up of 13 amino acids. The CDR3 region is CASSSGRRYEQYF. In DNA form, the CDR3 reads TGTGCCAGCAGTAGCGGGAGGCGGTACGAGCAGTACTTC.